This T cell receptor beta chain stems from a study of T cells in Graves' hyperthyroidism and ophthalmopathy. In the study overall: Peripheral blood draws took place at initial diagnosis, ahead of any treatment.

Hyperthyroidism, newly diagnosed and lasting under 2 months, affected patients aged 18 to 65. Exclusion of a patient resulted from uncontrolled infection, other autoimmune disease, pregnancy or lactation. Amplified regions were TCR beta CDR3 sequences from RNA transcripts. The TCR CDR3 was amplified in a first-round RT-PCR using the HTBI primer set. TCRdb reprocessed the multiplex PCR reads via MiXCR and lists one record per CDR3 protein. The data contain hundreds of thousands of distinct CDR3 sequences, 35% to 45% of them seen just once; the ten biggest clones take up over 8%. Losses at the gene ends were 1 base for V and 6 bases for J; bases not matched to a gene: 11. The CDR3 spans 16 residues. CDR1 is SEHNR and CDR2 is FQNEAQ in the germline V gene (reference sequence). This clonotype has a handful of counts.

The specimen was blood. This chain links TRBV7-9 with TRBJ2-7, with 8 bases lining up with TRBD1. The origin of this receptor is a man younger than 35 with Graves' hyperthyroidism. In DNA, the CDR3 is TGTGCCAGCAGCTTAGAAGGACAGGGAGTGTGGCGCGAGCAGTACTTC. It translates to CASSLEGQGVWREQYF.